Below are 12 T cell receptor beta chains sequenced from a single sample in a study of T cell repertoires in cytomegalovirus infection. No antigen has been identified for these receptors. TCRdb used MiXCR to reprocess the reads, holding one entry per CDR3 protein. The data show roughly 730,000 distinct CDR3 sequences, with about 33% seen just once and roughly 20% held by the top ten. The sequencing used cultured PBMCs, collected from culture after CMV antigen stimulation. These receptors were collected from a human donor in good health (CMV status not recorded). Some clones in this sample may be carry-over from other donors' samples.

There are a few counts of this clonotype. The chain links TRBV7-2 to TRBJ2-7; TRBD1 matches 10 bases. There are 16 residues in the CDR3. Looked up from germline, CDR1 is SGHTA and CDR2 is FQGNSA. After removal of 5 bases from V and 4 bases from J, the junction contained 11 bases not matched to a gene. CDR3: CASSIQMGQGRYEQYF. As DNA, the CDR3 is TGTGCCAGCAGCATACAAATGGGACAGGGGAGATACGAGCAGTACTTC.

This chain connects TRBV10-3 to TRBJ1-5; weak D call: TRBD1 (6 bases). V was pared by 3 bases and J by 6 bases, with 18 bases between. Germline assignment: CDR1 ENHRY and CDR2 SYGVKD. The CDR3 covers 16 residues. The CDR3 DNA reads TGTGCCATCAGTGATTCGGCGGGGCGGGGGGCTCAGCCCCAGCATTTT. It codes for CAISDSAGRGAQPQHF.

This clonotype came up many times. The V gene is TRBV7-2, the J gene TRBJ1-3; no clear D. CDR1 is SGHTA, CDR2 FQGNSA, per germline. V lost 3 bases to trimming and J lost 2 bases, with 11 bases between them. This CDR3 is 15 amino acids long. CDR3 nucleotide sequence: TGTGCCAGCAGCTTTATGGAGCAGCCTGGAAACACCATATATTTT. Translation: CASSFMEQPGNTIYF.

This clonotype was seen ten or more times. V gene TRBV7-6 combines with J gene TRBJ2-1; D could derive from TRBD1 or TRBD2 (5 bases each). With 0 bases removed from V and 5 bases from J, the gap between germline ends came to 5 bases. Germline V gene lookup returns CDR1 SGHVS and CDR2 FNYEAQ. The CDR3 sequence is 13 residues long. The CDR3 sequence is CASSLAGDNEQFF. Here the CDR3 DNA reads TGTGCCAGCAGCTTAGCGGGGGACAATGAGCAGTTCTTC.

This clonotype was detected a few times. V usage is TRBV6-2 or TRBV6-3 and J usage is TRBJ2-1; 8 nucleotides align to TRBD2. The germline gives CDR1 MNHEY, CDR2 SVGEGT. Trimming took 2 bases from V and 7 from J; bases not matched to a gene: 7. This CDR3 region has 15 residues. Here the CDR3 DNA reads TGTGCCAGCAGTTACGAAACGGGAGGGCCAAATGAGCAGTTCTTC. Protein: CASSYETGGPNEQFF.

The sample holds one count of this clonotype. This rearrangement joins TRBV6-2 or TRBV6-3 to TRBJ1-1, with D uncertain. V was pared by 4 bases and J by 11 bases, with 11 bases between. This CDR3 is 11 amino acids long. Germline V gives CDR1 MNHEY, CDR2 SVGEGT. The CDR3 reads CASSSFFGAFF. CDR3 nucleotide sequence: TGTGCCAGCAGTTCTTTTTTCGGCGCTTTCTTT.

In this sample, this clonotype turned up many times. This chain connects TRBV7-2 to TRBJ2-1; 8 bases map to TRBD2. The germline V gene has CDR1 SGHTA and CDR2 FQGNSA. Losses at the gene ends were 1 base for V and 3 bases for J; bases not matched to a gene: 2. This CDR3 is built from 15 residues. This CDR3 reads CASSLGSGDYNEQFF. The CDR3 coding sequence is TGTGCCAGCAGCTTAGGTAGCGGGGACTACAATGAGCAGTTCTTC.

The genes are TRBV10-3 and TRBJ2-1; TRBD2 matches at 14 bases. From germline, CDR1 is ENHRY and CDR2 SYGVKD. The CDR3 totals 15 residues. The V and J ends lost 8 bases and 9 bases, in that order; junction bases with no gene match: 9. The CDR3 sequence: CAIGGTSGRFGEQFF. The CDR3 DNA reads TGTGCCATCGGCGGGACTAGCGGGAGATTTGGTGAGCAGTTCTTC.

A note on this clonotype: One end of the junction fails to match germline, which may point to a read error. The chain links TRBV10-2 to TRBJ2-1, with TRBD2 matching 13 bases. The CDR3 runs 16 residues. Germline loops: CDR1 WSHSY, CDR2 SAAADI. The CDR3, as DNA: TGCGCCAGTACGGTACTAGCGGGGGGGCCGGGCAATGGGCAGTTCTTC. It codes for CASTVLAGGPGNGQFF.

The chain recombines TRBV7-6 with TRBJ2-3; D is undetermined. This CDR3 is built from 16 residues. Trimming took 2 bases from V and 2 from J, leaving 14 bases between them. Germline assignment: CDR1 SGHVS and CDR2 FNYEAQ. The CDR3: CASSLWFGPSTDTQYF. DNA of the CDR3: TGTGCCAGCAGCTTATGGTTCGGACCGTCCACAGATACGCAGTATTTT.

This chain uses TRBV5-1 with TRBJ2-3; 7 nucleotides agree with TRBD1. Germline CDR1 is SGHRS and CDR2 is YFSETQ. The CDR3 has 16 amino acids. V shed 4 bases and J 2 bases; nucleotides not matched to a gene: 10. The CDR3 is CASSRWGQRFTDTQYF. CDR3 coding DNA: TGCGCCAGCAGCCGGTGGGGACAGAGATTCACAGATACGCAGTATTTT.

Ten or more counts support this clonotype. The rearrangement uses TRBV7-2 and TRBJ1-1; 8 bases are a match to TRBD1. CDR1 is SGHTA, CDR2 FQGNSA, per germline. V lost 2 bases and J lost 6; bases outside the gene matches: 8. This CDR3 is built from 15 residues. The CDR3 region is CASSLMVTGGAEAFF. The CDR3 DNA sequence: TGTGCCAGCAGCTTAATGGTCACAGGGGGAGCTGAAGCTTTCTTT.